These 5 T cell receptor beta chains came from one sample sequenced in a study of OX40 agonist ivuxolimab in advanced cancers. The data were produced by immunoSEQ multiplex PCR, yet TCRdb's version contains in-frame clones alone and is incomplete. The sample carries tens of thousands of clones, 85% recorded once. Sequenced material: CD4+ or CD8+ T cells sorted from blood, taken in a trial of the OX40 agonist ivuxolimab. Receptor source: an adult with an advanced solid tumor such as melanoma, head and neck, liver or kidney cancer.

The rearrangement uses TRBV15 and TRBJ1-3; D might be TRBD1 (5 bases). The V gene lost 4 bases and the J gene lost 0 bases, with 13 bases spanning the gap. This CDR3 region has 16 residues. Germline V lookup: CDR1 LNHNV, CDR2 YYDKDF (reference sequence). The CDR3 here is CATSIYWGDSGNTIYF. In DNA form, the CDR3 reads TGTGCCACCAGCATCTACTGGGGGGACTCTGGAAACACCATATATTTT.

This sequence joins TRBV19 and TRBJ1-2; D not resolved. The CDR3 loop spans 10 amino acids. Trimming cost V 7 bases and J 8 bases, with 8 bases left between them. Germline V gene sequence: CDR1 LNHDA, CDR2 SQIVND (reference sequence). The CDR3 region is CASKEGGYTF. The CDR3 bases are TGTGCCAGTAAGGAGGGAGGCTACACCTTC.

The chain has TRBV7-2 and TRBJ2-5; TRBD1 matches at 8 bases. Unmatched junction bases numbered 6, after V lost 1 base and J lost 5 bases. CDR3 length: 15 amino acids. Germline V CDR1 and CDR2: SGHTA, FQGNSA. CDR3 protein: CASSLVQGAGETQYF. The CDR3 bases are TGTGCCAGCAGCTTAGTTCAGGGGGCGGGGGAGACCCAGTACTTC. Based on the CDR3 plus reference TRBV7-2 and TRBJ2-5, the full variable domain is GAGVSQSPSNKVTEKGKDVELRCDPISGHTALYWYRQSLGQGLEFLIYFQGNSAPDKSGLPSDRFSAERTGGSVSTLTIQRTQQEDSAVYLCASSLVQGAGETQYFGPGTRLLVL.

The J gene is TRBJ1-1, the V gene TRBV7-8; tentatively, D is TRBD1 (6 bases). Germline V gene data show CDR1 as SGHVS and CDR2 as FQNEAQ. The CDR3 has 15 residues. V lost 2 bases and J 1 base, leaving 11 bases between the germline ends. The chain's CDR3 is CASSLRGATNTEAFF. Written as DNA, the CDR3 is TGTGCCAGCAGCTTAAGGGGGGCTACGAACACTGAAGCTTTCTTT.

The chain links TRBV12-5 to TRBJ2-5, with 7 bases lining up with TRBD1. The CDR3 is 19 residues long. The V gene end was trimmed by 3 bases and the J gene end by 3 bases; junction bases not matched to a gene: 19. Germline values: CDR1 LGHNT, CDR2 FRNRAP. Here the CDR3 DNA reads TGTGCTAGTGGTTTCACACTACAGGGGTATAGCCTACTAGAAGAGACCCAGTACTTC. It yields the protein CASGFTLQGYSLLEETQYF. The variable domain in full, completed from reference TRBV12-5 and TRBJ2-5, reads DARVTQTPRHKVTEMGQEVTMRCQPILGHNTVFWYRQTMMQGLELLAYFRNRAPLDDSGMPKDRFSAEMPDATLATLKIQPSEPRDSAVYFCASGFTLQGYSLLEETQYFGPGTRLLVL.